This T cell receptor (delta chain) was profiled in a study of DNA immune sequencing with unique molecular identifiers (dated by TCRdb to the early 2020s). Study-wide context: Immunomagnetic cell separation was used to enrich gammadelta T cells from buffy coats, and the genomic DNA of the enriched gammadelta T cells was sequenced. gammadelta T cells were enriched from PBMC of about eleven healthy individuals by fluorescence-activated cell sorting. In the comparison of enriched versus non-enriched samples, 85 to 100 ng of enriched gammadelta T-cell DNA and about 0.98 ug of non-enriched PBMC DNA were sequenced. The study developed and validated an ultrasensitive DNA-based TRD repertoire sequencing method using PCR-introduced unique molecular identifiers. The method was validated on synthetic reference molecules and on blood samples from healthy individuals. Donors were healthy individuals, with 9 to 10 donors profiled from sorted peripheral blood gammadelta T cells.

Summary of the overall study and its limitations: The primer-based approach is unable to detect novel TRD sequences that the primers do not target. TRDV2 paired with TRDJ1 was the most common TRD rearrangement among clonotypes in healthy donors. Healthy donors differed in TRD repertoire diversity, and several donors were highly oligoclonal, meaning the top 5 clonotypes made up more than half of productive molecules.

V is pared back by 1 base and J by 3 bases, with 14 bases lying between the germline termini. CDR1 and CDR2 are read off the germline V gene as GEAIGNYY and EKD. Its CDR3 holds 15 amino acids, cysteine through phenylalanine. Left in the record is the CDR3 DNA by itself, 45 bases read in frame from the first base. This clone is labeled medium-sized (0.01 to 0.1%). Its cognate antigen has yet to be identified. No much larger clonotype is one base removed from it; base qualities were not supplied. Library prep was done by multiplex PCR. A 32-plex assay amplified the genomic DNA, with primers for all 8 TRDV and 4 TRDJ genes spanning the CDR3. A 12-nucleotide UMI was added during about 3 barcoding PCR cycles, followed by a second PCR with Illumina adapter primers. Libraries were purified with AMPure XP beads and quality-checked on a Fragment Analyzer with the HS NGS Fragment kit. The sequencing was run with an Illumina MiniSeq mid-output kit, including around 20% PhiX, and 150 cycles of paired-end reads. The original methods were these. MIGEC version 1.2.9 was used to process reads, grouping reads by UMI and building error-corrected consensus sequences. For post-processing, modified scripts from VDJtools version 1.2.1 were used together with the tcR R package. Identical DNA sequences were merged into single rows after TCRdb reprocessed the public reads with CATT. TCRdb, not the authors, supplied the V and J calls. For this sample the table gives approximately 2,500 delta-chain clones, of which 13% to 15% were detected only once. About 20% of the sample goes to the ten largest clones.

The receptor chain draws on TRDV2 and TRDJ1; a tentative D call is TRDD3 (5 bases match). Sequencing input: gamma-delta T cells from PBMCs. The receptor's source is a human donor in good health. CDR3 reads: CACDTVGMSADKLIF. The DNA sequence reads TGTGCCTGTGACACGGTAGGGATGTCGGCCGATAAACTCATCTTT.